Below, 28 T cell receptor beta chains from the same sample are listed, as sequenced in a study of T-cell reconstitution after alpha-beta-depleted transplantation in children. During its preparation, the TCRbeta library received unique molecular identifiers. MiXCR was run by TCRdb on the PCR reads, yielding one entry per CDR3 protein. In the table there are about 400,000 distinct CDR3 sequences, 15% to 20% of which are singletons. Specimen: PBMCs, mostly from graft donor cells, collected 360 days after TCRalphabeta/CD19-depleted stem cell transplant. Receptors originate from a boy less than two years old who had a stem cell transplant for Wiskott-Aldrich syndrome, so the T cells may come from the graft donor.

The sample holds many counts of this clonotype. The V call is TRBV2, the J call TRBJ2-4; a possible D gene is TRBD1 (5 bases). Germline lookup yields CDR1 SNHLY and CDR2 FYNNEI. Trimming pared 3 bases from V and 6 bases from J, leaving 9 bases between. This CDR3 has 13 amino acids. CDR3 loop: CASSDRVGNIQYF. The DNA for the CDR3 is TGTGCCAGCAGTGACAGGGTTGGAAACATTCAGTACTTC.

The CDR3 DNA reads as TGTGCCAGCAGCCAATCCCTAGTCGCCACCGGGGAGCTGTTTTTT. This translates into CASSQSLVATGELFF. The chain joins TRBV3-1 to TRBJ2-2; no clear D gene. Germline V gives CDR1 LGHDT, CDR2 YNNKEL (reference sequence). The ends were cut back, 2 bases at V and 4 bases at J, with 11 bases in the middle. The CDR3 has 15 residues.

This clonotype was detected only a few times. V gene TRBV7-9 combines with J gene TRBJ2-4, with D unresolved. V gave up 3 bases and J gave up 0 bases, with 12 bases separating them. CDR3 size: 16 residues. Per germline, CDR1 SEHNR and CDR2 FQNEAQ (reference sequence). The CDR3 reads CASSFPPDLAKNIQYF. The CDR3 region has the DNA TGTGCCAGCAGCTTCCCACCGGACCTAGCCAAAAACATTCAGTACTTC.

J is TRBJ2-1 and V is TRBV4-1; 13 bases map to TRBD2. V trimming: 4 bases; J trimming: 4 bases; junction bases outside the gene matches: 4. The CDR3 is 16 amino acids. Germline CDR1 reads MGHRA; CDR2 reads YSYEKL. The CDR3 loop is CASSRGTSGVYNEQFF. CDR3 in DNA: TGCGCCAGCAGCCGCGGGACTAGCGGGGTGTACAATGAGCAGTTCTTC.

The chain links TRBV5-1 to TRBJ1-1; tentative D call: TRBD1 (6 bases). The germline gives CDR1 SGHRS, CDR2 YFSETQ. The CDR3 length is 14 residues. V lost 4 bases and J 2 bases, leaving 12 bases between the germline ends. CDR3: CASSIQGANTEAFF. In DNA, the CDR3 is TGCGCCAGCAGCATACAGGGTGCTAACACTGAAGCTTTCTTT.

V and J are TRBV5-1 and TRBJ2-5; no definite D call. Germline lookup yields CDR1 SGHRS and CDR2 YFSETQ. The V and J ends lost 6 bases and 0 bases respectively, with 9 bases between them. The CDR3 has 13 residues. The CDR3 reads CASNLGNQETQYF. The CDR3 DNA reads TGCGCCAGCAACTTAGGGAACCAAGAGACCCAGTACTTC.

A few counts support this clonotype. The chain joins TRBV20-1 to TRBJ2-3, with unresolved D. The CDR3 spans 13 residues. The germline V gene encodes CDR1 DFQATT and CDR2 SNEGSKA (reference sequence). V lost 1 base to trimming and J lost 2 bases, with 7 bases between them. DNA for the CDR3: TGCAGTGCTAGAGTGAGCCACACAGATACGCAGTATTTT. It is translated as CSARVSHTDTQYF.

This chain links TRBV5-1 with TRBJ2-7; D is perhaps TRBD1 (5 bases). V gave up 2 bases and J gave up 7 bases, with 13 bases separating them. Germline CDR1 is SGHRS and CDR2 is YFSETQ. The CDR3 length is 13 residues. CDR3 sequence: CASSFSGYAEQYF. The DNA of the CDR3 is TGCGCCAGCAGCTTTTCAGGGTACGCGGAGCAGTACTTC. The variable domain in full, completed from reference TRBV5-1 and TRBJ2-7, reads KAGVTQTPRYLIKTRGQQVTLSCSPISGHRSVSWYQQTPGQGLQFLFEYFSETQRNKGNFPGRFSGRQFSNSRSEMNVSTLELGDSALYLCASSFSGYAEQYFGPGTRLTVT.

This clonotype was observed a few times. CDR3 region: CASTDLTGGTYNEQFF. For the CDR3, the DNA is TGCGCCAGCACCGATTTAACAGGGGGAACCTACAATGAGCAGTTCTTC. V gene TRBV5-1 combines with J gene TRBJ2-1; the match to TRBD1 covers 8 bases. Germline assignment: CDR1 SGHRS and CDR2 YFSETQ. V dropped 6 bases and J dropped 2; count of bases not matched to a gene: 10. CDR3 length equals 16 residues.

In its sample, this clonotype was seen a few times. The DNA for the CDR3 is TGTGCCAGCAGCTTAGGGGGGACAGGATTTGTTCAAGAGACCCAGTACTTC. As protein: CASSLGGTGFVQETQYF. This chain connects TRBV7-6 to TRBJ2-5, with TRBD1 matching 8 bases. Germline lookup yields CDR1 SGHVS and CDR2 FNYEAQ. The ends lost 1 base at V and 2 bases at J; junction bases unmatched: 9. The CDR3 has 17 amino acids.

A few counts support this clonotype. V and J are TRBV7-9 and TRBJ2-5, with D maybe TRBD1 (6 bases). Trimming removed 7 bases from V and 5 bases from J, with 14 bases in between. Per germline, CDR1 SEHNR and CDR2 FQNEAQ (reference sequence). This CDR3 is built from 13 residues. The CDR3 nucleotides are TGTGCCAGCACCGCAGGGGTGAAGGAGACCCAGTACTTC. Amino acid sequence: CASTAGVKETQYF.

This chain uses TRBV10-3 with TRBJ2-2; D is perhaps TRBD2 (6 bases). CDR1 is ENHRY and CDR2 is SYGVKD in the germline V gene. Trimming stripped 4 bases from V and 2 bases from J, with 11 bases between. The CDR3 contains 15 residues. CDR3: CAISALAENTGELFF. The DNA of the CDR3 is TGTGCCATCAGTGCATTAGCGGAAAACACCGGGGAGCTGTTTTTT.

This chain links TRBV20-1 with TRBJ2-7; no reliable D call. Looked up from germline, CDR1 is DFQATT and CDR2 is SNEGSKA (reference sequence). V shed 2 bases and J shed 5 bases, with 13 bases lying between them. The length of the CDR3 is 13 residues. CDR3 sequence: CSARMWVGNEQYF. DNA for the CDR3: TGCAGTGCTAGAATGTGGGTTGGGAACGAGCAGTACTTC.

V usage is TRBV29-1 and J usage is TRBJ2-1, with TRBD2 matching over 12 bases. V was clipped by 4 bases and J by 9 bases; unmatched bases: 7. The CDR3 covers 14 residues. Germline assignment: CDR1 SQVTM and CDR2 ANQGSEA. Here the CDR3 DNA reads TGCAGCGTTGCTAGCGGGAGGGCTAATGGTGAGCAGTTCTTC. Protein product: CSVASGRANGEQFF.

In DNA form, the CDR3 reads TGCAGTGCTACCATTTTCGGGGCTCAAGAGACCCAGTACTTC. It codes for CSATIFGAQETQYF. The chain couples TRBV20-1 to TRBJ2-5; D possibly matches TRBD1 or TRBD2 (5 bases each). V shed 4 bases and J shed 2 bases, with 14 bases lying between them. The germline CDR1 and CDR2 sequences are DFQATT and SNEGSKA (reference sequence). This CDR3 is built from 14 residues.

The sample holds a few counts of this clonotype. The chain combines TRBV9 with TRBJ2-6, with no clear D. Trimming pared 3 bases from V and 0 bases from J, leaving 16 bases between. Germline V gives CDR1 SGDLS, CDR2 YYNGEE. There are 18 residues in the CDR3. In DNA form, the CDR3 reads TGTGCCAGCAGCGCCCCTAGGTTTAGGATCTCTGGGGCCAACGTCCTGACTTTC. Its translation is CASSAPRFRISGANVLTF.

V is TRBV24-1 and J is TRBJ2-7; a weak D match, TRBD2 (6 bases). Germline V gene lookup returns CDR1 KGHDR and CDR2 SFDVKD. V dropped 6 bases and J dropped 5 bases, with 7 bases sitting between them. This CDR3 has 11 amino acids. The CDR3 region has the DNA TGTGCCACCAGTTCGGGGGACGAGCAGTACTTC. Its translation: CATSSGDEQYF.

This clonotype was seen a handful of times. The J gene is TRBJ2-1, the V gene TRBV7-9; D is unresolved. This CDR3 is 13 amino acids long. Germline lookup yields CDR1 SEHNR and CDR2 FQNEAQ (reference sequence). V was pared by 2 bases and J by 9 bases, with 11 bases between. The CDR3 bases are TGTGCCAGCAGCTTACGGCCTCTGGGTGAGCAGTTCTTC. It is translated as CASSLRPLGEQFF.

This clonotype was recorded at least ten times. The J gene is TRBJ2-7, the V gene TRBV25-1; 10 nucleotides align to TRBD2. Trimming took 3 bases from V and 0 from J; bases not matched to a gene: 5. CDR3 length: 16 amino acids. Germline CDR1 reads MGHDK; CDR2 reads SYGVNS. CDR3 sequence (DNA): TGTGCCAGCAGTGACCTCGGACTAGCGGCCTCCTACGAGCAGTACTTC. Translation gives CASSDLGLAASYEQYF.

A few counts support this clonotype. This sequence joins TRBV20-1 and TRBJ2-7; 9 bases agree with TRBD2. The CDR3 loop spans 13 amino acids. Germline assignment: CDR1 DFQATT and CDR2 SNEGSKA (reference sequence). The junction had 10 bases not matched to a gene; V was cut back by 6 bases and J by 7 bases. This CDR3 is CSALPGLAREQYF. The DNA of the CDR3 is TGCAGTGCACTCCCGGGACTAGCCCGGGAGCAGTACTTC.

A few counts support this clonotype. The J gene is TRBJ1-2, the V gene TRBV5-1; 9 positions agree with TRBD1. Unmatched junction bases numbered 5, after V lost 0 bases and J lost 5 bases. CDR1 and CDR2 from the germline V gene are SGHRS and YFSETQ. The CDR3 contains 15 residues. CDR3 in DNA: TGCGCCAGCAGCTTGGAACAGGGGGCGCGTTATGGCTACACCTTC. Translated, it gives CASSLEQGARYGYTF.

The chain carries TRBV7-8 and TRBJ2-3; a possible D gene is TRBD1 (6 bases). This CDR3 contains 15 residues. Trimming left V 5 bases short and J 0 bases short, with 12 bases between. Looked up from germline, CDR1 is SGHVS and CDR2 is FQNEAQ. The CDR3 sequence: CASSPRQDSTDTQYF. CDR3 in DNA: TGTGCCAGCAGCCCACGACAGGATAGCACAGATACGCAGTATTTT.

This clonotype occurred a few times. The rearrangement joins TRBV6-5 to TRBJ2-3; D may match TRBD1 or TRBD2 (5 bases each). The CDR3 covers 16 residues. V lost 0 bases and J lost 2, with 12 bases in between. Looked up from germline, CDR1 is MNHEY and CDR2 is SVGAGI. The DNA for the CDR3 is TGTGCCAGCAGTTACTCCCGGGGCCGACTCACAGATACGCAGTATTTT. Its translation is CASSYSRGRLTDTQYF.

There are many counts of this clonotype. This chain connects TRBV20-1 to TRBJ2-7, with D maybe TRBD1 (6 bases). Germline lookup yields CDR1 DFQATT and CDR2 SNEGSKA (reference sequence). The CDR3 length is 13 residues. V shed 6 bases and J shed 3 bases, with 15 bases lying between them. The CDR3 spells CSARNRVGYEQYF. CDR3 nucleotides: TGCAGTGCAAGAAACAGGGTAGGCTACGAGCAGTACTTC.

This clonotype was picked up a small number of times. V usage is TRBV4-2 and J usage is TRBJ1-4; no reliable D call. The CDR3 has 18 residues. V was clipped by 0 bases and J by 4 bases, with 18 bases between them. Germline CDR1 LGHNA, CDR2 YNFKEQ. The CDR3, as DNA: TGTGCCAGCAGCCAAGAGCCCGGAACCTCAGTTCGTAATGAAAAACTGTTTTTT. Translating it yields CASSQEPGTSVRNEKLFF.

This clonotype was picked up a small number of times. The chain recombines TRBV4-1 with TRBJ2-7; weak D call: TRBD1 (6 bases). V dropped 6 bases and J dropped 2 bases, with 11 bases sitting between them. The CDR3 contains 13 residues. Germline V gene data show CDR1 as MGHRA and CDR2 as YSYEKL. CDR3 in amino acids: CASRGHGTYEQYF. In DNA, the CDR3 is TGCGCCAGCAGGGGACACGGGACCTACGAGCAGTACTTC.

CDR3 sequence reads: CASSFLQGRQETQYF. In DNA, the CDR3 is TGCGCCAGCAGCTTTTTACAGGGAAGACAAGAGACCCAGTACTTC. The chain recombines TRBV5-1 with TRBJ2-5, with TRBD1 as a possible D gene (6 bases). Germline V CDR1 and CDR2: SGHRS, YFSETQ. The CDR3 has 15 amino acids. The V end was cut by 2 bases, the J end by 2 bases, with 13 bases between.

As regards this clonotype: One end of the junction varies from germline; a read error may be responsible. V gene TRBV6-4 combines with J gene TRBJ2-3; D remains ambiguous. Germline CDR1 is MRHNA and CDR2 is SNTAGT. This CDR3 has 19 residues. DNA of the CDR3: TGTACCAGCAGTTTAGACTTCAGGCTTGGGGTCATAAGCACAGATACGCAGTATTTT. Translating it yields CTSSLDFRLGVISTDTQYF.